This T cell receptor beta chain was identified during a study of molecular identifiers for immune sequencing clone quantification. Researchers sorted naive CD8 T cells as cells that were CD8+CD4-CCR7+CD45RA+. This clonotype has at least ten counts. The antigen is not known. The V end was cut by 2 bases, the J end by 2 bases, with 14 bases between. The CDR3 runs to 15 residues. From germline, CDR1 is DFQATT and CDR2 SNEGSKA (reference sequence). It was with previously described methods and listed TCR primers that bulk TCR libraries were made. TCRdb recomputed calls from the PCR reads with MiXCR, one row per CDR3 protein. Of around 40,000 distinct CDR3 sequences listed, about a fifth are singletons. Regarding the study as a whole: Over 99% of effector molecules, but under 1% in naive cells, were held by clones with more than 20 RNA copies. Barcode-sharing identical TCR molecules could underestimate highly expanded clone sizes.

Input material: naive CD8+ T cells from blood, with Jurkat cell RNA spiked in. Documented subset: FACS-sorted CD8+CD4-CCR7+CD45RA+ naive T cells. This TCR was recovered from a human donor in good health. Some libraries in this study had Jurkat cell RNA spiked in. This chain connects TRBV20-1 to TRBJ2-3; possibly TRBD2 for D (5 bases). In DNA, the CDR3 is TGCAGTGCTAGAACTTGGGGTAGCGTCACAGATACGCAGTATTTT. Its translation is CSARTWGSVTDTQYF.